The rows below give T cell receptor beta chains drawn from one sample of a study of OX40 agonist ivuxolimab in advanced cancers. TCRdb's copy holds only in-frame clones and misses some; the assay was immunoSEQ multiplex PCR. In the table there are more than 40,000 clones, 82% of which are singletons. The source material was CD4+ or CD8+ T cells sorted from blood, sampled in a trial of the OX40 agonist ivuxolimab. The source is an adult with an advanced solid tumor such as melanoma, head and neck, liver or kidney cancer. CDR3s include the opening cysteine and the closing phenylalanine or tryptophan. The order of the fields is J gene, V gene, D gene, clone size, CDR3 protein, CDR3 DNA. A D gene is named only where the DNA matches it firmly. Size tells how often a clone was seen (once, few, many) or the class of an expanded clone, and some rows leave it out.

TRBJ2-3	TRBV18	.	.	CASSRIGGTDTQYF	TGTGCCAGCTCCCGGATTGGGGGCACAGATACGCAGTATTTT
TRBJ2-3	TRBV11-2	.	.	CASSFEAPSTDTQYF	TGTGCCAGCAGCTTCGAGGCCCCAAGCACAGATACGCAGTATTTT
TRBJ2-3	TRBV30	.	.	CAWSVAGTDTQYF	TGTGCCTGGAGTGTGGCGGGCACAGATACGCAGTATTTT
TRBJ2-1	TRBV5-1	.	.	CASSLGQSNEQFF	TGCGCCAGCAGCCTGGGGCAGTCCAATGAGCAGTTCTTC
TRBJ2-5	TRBV7-9	.	few	CASSPGSRETQYF	TGTGCCAGCAGCCCAGGGTCCCGAGAGACCCAGTACTTC
TRBJ1-1	TRBV5-6	.	few	CASSLVYRGRMNTEAFF	TGTGCCAGCAGCTTGGTGTATCGGGGGCGGATGAACACTGAAGCTTTCTTT
TRBJ2-1	TRBV9	.	.	CASSVDHRRDEQFF	TGTGCCAGCAGCGTAGACCACAGACGAGATGAGCAGTTCTTC
TRBJ1-1	TRBV2	.	.	CASSARQTMNTEAFF	TGTGCCAGCAGTGCCCGACAGACTATGAACACTGAAGCTTTCTTT
TRBJ2-7	TRBV5-4	.	.	CASSSPYQDAFGYEQYF	TGTGCCAGCAGCTCCCCGTACCAGGACGCCTTCGGGTACGAGCAGTACTTC
TRBJ2-7	TRBV5-5	TRBD1	.	CASSLTGGGYEQYF	TGTGCCAGCAGCTTGACAGGGGGAGGCTACGAGCAGTACTTC
TRBJ2-1	TRBV6-1	TRBD1	.	CASSEDRAPSGEQFF	TGTGCCAGCAGTGAGGACAGGGCCCCCTCGGGTGAGCAGTTCTTC
TRBJ2-7	TRBV18	.	.	CASSPREGYSYEQYF	TGTGCCAGCTCACCACGCGAAGGTTACTCCTACGAGCAGTACTTC
TRBJ2-1	TRBV10-1	TRBD2	.	CASSGGLASSYNEQFF	TGCGCCAGCAGTGGGGGACTAGCGAGCTCCTACAATGAGCAGTTCTTC